These 29 T cell receptor beta chains came from one sample sequenced in a study of technical replicates of blood from several donors. The assay was immunoSEQ multiplex PCR, and TCRdb's table has in-frame clones only and misses some. The sample holds over 25,000 clones, roughly nine tenths seen once. Sequencing used PBMCs. These receptors were collected from a human donor in good health. Some clones in this sample may be carry-over from other donors' samples.

The chain is built from TRBV10-3 and TRBJ2-1; no reliable D call. The CDR3 spans 11 residues. Trimming left V 3 bases short and J 7 bases short, with 4 bases between. Germline V gene data show CDR1 as ENHRY and CDR2 as SYGVKD. CDR3: CAISDFNEQFF. CDR3 nucleotides: TGTGCCATCAGTGACTTTAATGAGCAGTTCTTC.

The chain employs TRBV7-3 and TRBJ2-7; 12 bases agree with TRBD1. The CDR3 is 16 residues long. CDR1 and CDR2 from the germline V gene are SGHTA and FQGTGA. With 5 bases clipped from V and 5 bases from J, the junction kept 10 bases outside the gene matches. CDR3 protein: CASSRTGTGGPHEQYF. The CDR3 DNA reads as TGTGCCAGCAGCCGCACCGGGACAGGGGGCCCCCACGAGCAGTACTTC.

The gene calls are TRBV19 and TRBJ2-7, with D possibly matching TRBD2 (6 bases). V was shortened by 4 bases and J by 6 bases, with 13 bases between the two germline ends. The CDR3 loop spans 13 amino acids. Germline V lookup: CDR1 LNHDA, CDR2 SQIVND (reference sequence). The CDR3 DNA reads TGTGCCAGTAGTAAGGACTACCTGGCCGAGCAGTACTTC. It specifies CASSKDYLAEQYF.

The chain's CDR3 is CASSRRGQPQHF. CDR3 DNA sequence: TGTGCCAGCAGCCGACGAGGGCAGCCCCAGCATTTT. V and J are TRBV5-6 and TRBJ1-5; D not certain. The V gene lost 4 bases and the J gene lost 7 bases, with 9 bases spanning the gap. The CDR3 extends over 12 amino acids. CDR1 and CDR2 from the germline V gene are SGHDT and YYEEEE.

The chain employs TRBV21-1 and TRBJ1-2. TRBV21-1 is a pseudogene locus. The CDR3 runs to 14 residues. CDR3 coding DNA: TGTGCCAGCACGGGGGGATCGACGAGGGATGGCTACACCTTC. This sequence encodes CASTGGSTRDGYTF.

The genes are TRBV4-3 and TRBJ2-1; tentative D call: TRBD2 (6 bases). Trimming took 4 bases from V and 0 from J, leaving 10 bases between them. The CDR3 contains 15 residues. Germline CDR1 LGHNA, CDR2 YSLEER. The CDR3 sequence is CASSRGLHSYNEQFF. As DNA, the CDR3 is TGCGCCAGCAGCCGCGGACTACACTCCTACAATGAGCAGTTCTTC.

The V call is TRBV14, the J call TRBJ2-5; perhaps TRBD1 as D (5 bases). Germline loops: CDR1 SGHDN, CDR2 FVKESK. V dropped 2 bases and J dropped 5 bases, with 9 bases sitting between them. This CDR3 has 13 amino acids. CDR3 residues: CASSQWQGETQYF. The CDR3 DNA follows: TGTGCCAGCAGCCAATGGCAGGGTGAGACCCAGTACTTC.

This clone was recorded once. The chain has TRBV2 and TRBJ2-2; TRBD2 agrees at 11 bases. This CDR3 is built from 16 residues. V lost 6 bases to trimming and J lost 4 bases; unmatched junction nucleotides: 7. Germline assignment: CDR1 SNHLY and CDR2 FYNNEI. The CDR3: CASSFSGGASTGELFF. CDR3 sequence (DNA): TGTGCCAGCAGCTTTAGCGGGGGGGCCAGCACCGGGGAGCTGTTTTTT.

This clone was detected once. The J gene is TRBJ1-2, the V gene TRBV6-1; D might be TRBD1 (6 bases). CDR1 and CDR2 (germline): MNHNS, SASEGT. The CDR3 totals 17 residues. V was pared by 2 bases and J by 5 bases, with 21 bases between. The CDR3 region has the DNA TGTGCCAGCAGTGAAAGTACTGGGGCGGCAGGGGTTTATGGCTACACCTTC. It translates to CASSESTGAAGVYGYTF.

The V call is TRBV28, the J call TRBJ1-1; D not resolved. Germline V CDR1 and CDR2: MDHEN, SYDVKM. This CDR3 is built from 14 residues. V was cut by 3 bases and J by 6 bases, with 14 bases left in between. For the CDR3, the DNA is TGTGCCAGCAGTTTGGGCATTGGGAGGGCTGAAGCTTTCTTT. This codes for CASSLGIGRAEAFF. Variable domain in full (rest from reference TRBV28 and TRBJ1-1): DVKVTQSSRYLVKRTGEKVFLECVQDMDHENMFWYRQDPGLGLRLIYFSYDVKMKEKGDIPEGYSVSREKKERFSLILESASTNQTSMYLCASSLGIGRAEAFFGQGTRLTVV.

The V gene is TRBV7-6, the J gene TRBJ2-1; 10 bases map to TRBD2. The CDR3 is 14 residues long. V lost 5 bases, J lost 10 bases, and 8 bases stayed unmatched. Per germline, CDR1 SGHVS and CDR2 FNYEAQ. This CDR3 reads CASSTSGILGEQFF. The CDR3 bases are TGTGCCAGCAGCACTAGCGGGATTCTGGGCGAGCAGTTCTTC.

J is TRBJ1-6 and V is TRBV6-5; the D gene is possibly TRBD1 (6 bases). This CDR3 has 14 residues. Germline CDR1 is MNHEY and CDR2 is SVGAGI. Trimming pared 5 bases from V and 10 bases from J, leaving 15 bases between. Here the CDR3 DNA reads TGTGCCAGCAGTCGAAAAACAGGGACGTCACCCCTCCACTTT. Residues: CASSRKTGTSPLHF.

The chain links TRBV12-5 to TRBJ2-2, with TRBD2 matching over 9 bases. The CDR3 contains 20 residues. The germline V gene encodes CDR1 LGHNT and CDR2 FRNRAP. The V gene end was trimmed by 2 bases and the J gene end by 4 bases; junction bases not matched to a gene: 17. The CDR3 coding sequence is TGTGCTAGTGGTTTGTGGGCCTTAGCGGGAGTCAAGTTAGGCACCGGGGAGCTGTTTTTT. Its translation is CASGLWALAGVKLGTGELFF.

This clone was detected once. This CDR3 reads CASSLEGARGDTQYF. Here the CDR3 DNA reads TGCGCCAGCAGCTTGGAAGGCGCGCGGGGAGATACGCAGTATTTT. This sequence joins TRBV5-1 and TRBJ2-3; perhaps TRBD2 as D (6 bases). The length of the CDR3 is 15 residues. The germline V gene has CDR1 SGHRS and CDR2 YFSETQ. The V end lost 0 bases, the J end lost 5 bases, and 13 bases lay between the germline ends.

The rearrangement joins TRBV4-1 to TRBJ1-4; the D is unclear. There are 14 residues in the CDR3. Looked up from germline, CDR1 is MGHRA and CDR2 is YSYEKL. V was pared by 6 bases and J by 6 bases, with 14 bases between. CDR3 sequence reads: CASRLESGYEKLFF. In nucleotides, the CDR3 is TGCGCCAGCAGACTAGAAAGCGGTTATGAAAAACTGTTTTTT.

This chain uses TRBV6-5 with TRBJ1-1; D is uncertain. The CDR3 has 13 residues. V lost 6 bases, J lost 1 base, and 9 bases lay in between. Germline V CDR1 and CDR2: MNHEY, SVGAGI. The DNA for the CDR3 is TGTGCCAGCAGCATGCGGGAGAACACTGAAGCTTTCTTT. Its protein is CASSMRENTEAFF.

On this clone: Germline and junction disagree at one end, which may indicate a read error. Here the CDR3 reads CASSIEVGVGF. For the CDR3, the DNA is TGTGCCAGTAGTATAGAGGTAGGGGTTGGGTTC. V and J are TRBV19 and TRBJ2-7; perhaps TRBD1 as D (5 bases). Germline CDR1 and CDR2: LNHDA and SQIVND (reference sequence). CDR3 size: 11 residues.

This clone was seen only once. J is TRBJ2-2 and V is TRBV4-2; possibly TRBD1 for D (5 bases). This CDR3 has 15 residues. The germline V gene has CDR1 LGHNA and CDR2 YNFKEQ. Deletions cut 2 bases from V and 3 bases from J, with 10 bases between. CDR3 DNA sequence: TGTGCCAGCAGCCAACCGGACACGGACACCGGGGAGCTGTTTTTT. Its protein product is CASSQPDTDTGELFF.

The V gene is TRBV30, the J gene TRBJ2-1, with TRBD2 matching 16 bases. Per germline, CDR1 GTSNPN and CDR2 SVGIG (reference sequence). The CDR3 runs 23 residues. V lost 2 bases to trimming and J lost 0 bases; unmatched junction nucleotides: 19. The CDR3 sequence is CAWSFPSYITGTSGRVSYNEQFF. The CDR3 DNA sequence: TGTGCCTGGAGTTTTCCGTCCTACATTACCGGGACTAGCGGGAGGGTCTCCTACAATGAGCAGTTCTTC.

This sequence joins TRBV11-1 and TRBJ2-7; 7 nucleotides match TRBD2. V lost 5 bases and J lost 9; bases outside the gene matches: 7. Germline values: CDR1 SGHAT, CDR2 FQDESV (reference sequence). The CDR3 is made up of 12 amino acids. In nucleotides, the CDR3 is TGTGCCAGCAGCAGCGGGACCCCCTTGCAGTACTTC. It specifies CASSSGTPLQYF.

The V gene is TRBV5-1, the J gene TRBJ2-1; TRBD2 matches at 12 bases. With 4 bases clipped from V and 6 bases from J, the junction kept 8 bases outside the gene matches. Germline V gives CDR1 SGHRS, CDR2 YFSETQ. This CDR3 comprises 16 residues. In nucleotides, the CDR3 is TGCGCCAGCAGCGGTACTAGCGGGGGGAGCGGCAATGAGCAGTTCTTC. Translating gives CASSGTSGGSGNEQFF. The whole variable domain, remainder taken from reference TRBV5-1 and TRBJ2-1, is KAGVTQTPRYLIKTRGQQVTLSCSPISGHRSVSWYQQTPGQGLQFLFEYFSETQRNKGNFPGRFSGRQFSNSRSEMNVSTLELGDSALYLCASSGTSGGSGNEQFFGPGTRLTVL.

The gene calls are TRBV9 and TRBJ1-4; 7 bases map to TRBD1. The CDR3 extends over 16 amino acids. The V and J ends lost 3 bases and 7 bases, in that order; junction bases with no gene match: 12. From germline, CDR1 is SGDLS and CDR2 YYNGEE. The CDR3 reads CASSALGRGQGEKLFF. The CDR3 DNA sequence: TGTGCCAGCAGCGCATTAGGAAGGGGGCAGGGTGAAAAACTGTTTTTT.

The genes are TRBV7-2 and TRBJ2-1; D uncertain. V was cut by 5 bases and J by 3 bases, with 11 bases left in between. CDR1 and CDR2 from the germline V gene are SGHTA and FQGNSA. The CDR3 runs 14 residues. CDR3 protein: CASSPGEVYNEQFF. CDR3 coding DNA: TGTGCCAGCAGCCCCGGAGAGGTCTACAATGAGCAGTTCTTC.

The rearrangement uses TRBV14 and TRBJ2-1; 8 bases map to TRBD2. CDR1 and CDR2 (germline): SGHDN, FVKESK. V was pared by 4 bases and J by 7 bases, with 6 bases of the junction left unmatched. The CDR3 has 14 amino acids. Here the CDR3 DNA reads TGTGCCAGCAGCCGCTTAGCGGGGTGGAATGAGCAGTTCTTC. It encodes CASSRLAGWNEQFF.

This clone was detected once. V usage is TRBV6-1 and J usage is TRBJ1-2, with TRBD1 identical over 9 bases. Germline V gene sequence: CDR1 MNHNS, CDR2 SASEGT. The V and J ends lost 1 base and 4 bases, in that order; junction bases with no gene match: 1. The CDR3 consists of 14 residues. The CDR3 coding sequence is TGTGCCAGCAGTGAAGAGACAGGGGGCTATGGCTACACCTTC. It codes for CASSEETGGYGYTF.

This sequence joins TRBV7-2 and TRBJ2-1, with 13 nucleotides matching TRBD2. Germline assignment: CDR1 SGHTA and CDR2 FQGNSA. The length of the CDR3 is 17 residues. With 0 bases clipped from V and 7 bases from J, the junction kept 6 bases outside the gene matches. The CDR3 DNA reads as TGTGCCAGCAGCTTAGCGTACGGGACTAGCGGGGTGAATGAGCAGTTCTTC. Translation gives CASSLAYGTSGVNEQFF.

The chain recombines TRBV7-2 with TRBJ2-5, with 7 bases matching TRBD2. The V and J ends lost 5 bases and 7 bases, in that order; junction bases with no gene match: 10. Per germline, CDR1 SGHTA and CDR2 FQGNSA. The CDR3 spans 14 residues. The CDR3, as DNA: TGTGCCAGCAGCCTGGGGGGGAGCCAGGGGACCCAGTACTTC. Translating gives CASSLGGSQGTQYF.

The genes are TRBV5-1 and TRBJ2-7; 9 bases are shared with TRBD2. The CDR3 extends over 15 amino acids. V was clipped by 1 base and J by 1 base; unmatched bases: 3. Germline V gives CDR1 SGHRS, CDR2 YFSETQ. CDR3 in amino acids: CASSLLAGESYEQYF. The CDR3 DNA reads TGCGCCAGCAGCTTGTTAGCGGGGGAATCCTACGAGCAGTACTTC.

V gene TRBV5-6 combines with J gene TRBJ2-1; the D is unclear. The CDR3 has 14 residues. Deletions cut 4 bases from V and 5 bases from J, with 13 bases between. CDR1 SGHDT and CDR2 YYEEEE come from the germline V gene. CDR3 protein: CASSLWWADNEQFF. CDR3 sequence (DNA): TGTGCCAGCAGCCTCTGGTGGGCAGACAATGAGCAGTTCTTC.